This TCR beta chain was found in a study of shared clonotypes between healthy human individuals (dated by TCRdb to the early 2020s). Background for the entire study: The cohort comprised two women and a few men aged 18 to 49 years. For each donor, three plates each were used for CD4 naive and CD4 memory, two plates were used for CD8 naive, and one plate was used for CD8 memory. To estimate repertoire size and how much clonotypes are shared between individuals, the study performed deep sequencing of blood TCR repertoires from a few healthy adults. To increase sequencing depth and limit assay-specific biases, TCR repertoire library preparation and sequencing were carried out by different laboratories using diverse techniques. Each donor's leukapheresis produced roughly between roughly 0.94 and 9.5 billion PBMCs. What the study reported, not specific to this receptor: Only blood was sampled, and tissue TCR repertoires likely differ from those in blood. Compared with non-shared clonotypes, the clonotypes found in all four sorted-subset donors had higher generation probabilities. Incomplete sequencing was indicated by rarefaction of sorted-subset datasets, despite the large sequencing depth. Naive subsets generally had larger estimated clonotype richness than memory subsets. The genetic and exposure-history diversity represented was limited by the small number of donors. Based on pairwise subsampling, the degree of clonotype sharing among donors was expected to be affected by sequencing depth. Sharing across a few donors was observed for approximately 5% of naive CD4, less than 4% of naive CD8, 2% to 2.5% of memory CD4, and about 0.38% of memory CD8 clonotypes.

With regard to this clone: Its recognized antigen is unknown. One base away there is no much larger clone; base qualities are not given.

From a lookup of the germline V gene, CDR1 and CDR2 are SGHVS and FNYEAQ. The CDR3 numbers 16 residues from cysteine through phenylalanine. The only DNA kept is the CDR3, 48 bases in frame from the first base. V gives up 1 base and J gives up 0 bases, and the segment between their germline ends measures 7 bases. Donors were healthy HIV-negative adults with no recently reported acute infections or vaccinations. Only Caucasian adults living in Nashville, Tennessee, USA were represented among the donors. CD4+ T cells were enriched by magnetic negative selection, after which naive cells were positively selected on CD45RA and the negative fraction was taken as the memory subset. Blood was collected by leukapheresis, and PBMCs were isolated by Ficoll-Histopaque density gradient centrifugation and then cryopreserved in liquid nitrogen vapor phase. Purity and quantity of every magnetically sorted T cell population were checked by analytical flow cytometry. Each sorted fraction had its genomic DNA isolated and then quantified by UV absorbance on a Nanodrop 2000c.

TCR CDR3 regions were amplified from genomic DNA by multiplex PCR using the deep immunoSEQ assay. Extracted genomic DNA from each cell subset was spread evenly across all wells of several immunoSEQ 96-well plates, with each plate serving as a replicate. Each replicate PCR for sorted subsets received about 210 ng genomic DNA, equal to tens of thousands of T cell genomes. The purified libraries were quantified using a Qubit 3.0 fluorometer, sized with a Bioanalyzer 2100, and then quantified again using the KAPA Library Quantification kit. Each immunoSEQ 96-well plate was sequenced on its own single-read 150-cycle Illumina NextSeq 550 flow cell. The study's own analysis went as follows. The immunoSEQ output contained only junctional sequences without quality scores, so filtering could not match that applied to full-length reads. To assign V/J genes and CDR3, sequences were annotated using PyIR, a Python wrapper for IgBLAST v1.9, with IMGT germline references. Reads were removed for weak V/J assignments (E-value above 1e-6), missing CDR3, stop codons, out-of-frame junctions, or ambiguous translated residues. V3J clonotypes were defined as sequences sharing an identical inferred V gene, J gene, and CDR3 amino acid sequence. The percentage overlap between two repertoires was calculated by dividing the number of shared unique clonotypes by the size of the smaller repertoire. RTK rarefaction, the Chao1 estimator, and Recon v2.1 estimates of unobserved clonotypes were used to assess repertoire richness. OLGA was used to compute generation probabilities for all TCRbeta clonotypes that the gDNA method yielded from a few donors. This is the immuneACCESS table as TCRdb keeps it, with only in-frame sequences that have V and J called. A part of the clones is gone; compared with another copy, unresolved V genes explain less than half, and the rest is unexplained. V and J calls and clone size are as listed in that table; D and trimming were resolved from the DNA. This sample gives about 1.1 million clones in total; approximately 80% of them show up just once. The top ten clones comprise 0.7% to 0.95% of the sample.

The chain joins TRBV7-6 to TRBJ2-6; a confident D gene designation cannot be given. The receptor's source is a man between 18 and 35 years old in good health. Some clones in this sample may be carry-over from other donors' samples. Specimen: memory CD4+ T cells from PBMCs. Sample cell subset or site, as interpreted from the label and publication: CD45RA-negative fraction. The DNA is as follows: TGTGCCAGCAGCTTAGAAACCGCCTCTGGGGCCAACGTCCTGACTTTC. This yields the protein CASSLETASGANVLTF. Supplemented by the reference TRBV7-6 and TRBJ2-6 proteins around the CDR3, the complete variable domain is GAGVSQSPRYKVTKRGQDVALRCDPISGHVSLYWYRQALGQGPEFLTYFNYEAQQDKSGLPNDRFSAERPEGSISTLTIQRTEQRDSAMYRCASSLETASGANVLTFGAGSRLTVL.